These 3 T cell receptor beta chains originate from one sample sequenced in a study of blood T cell repertoires in COVID-19. TCRdb's table, derived via immunoSEQ multiplex PCR, lists solely in-frame clones and lacks some. This sample has roughly 49,000 clones, with 80% to 90% found just once. The sample taken for sequencing was peripheral blood. All receptors derive from a man aged 55 to 69 with active COVID-19.

The genes are TRBV2 and TRBJ1-2; no firm D call. Germline-derived CDR1 and CDR2 are SNHLY and FYNNEI. This CDR3 is 14 amino acids long. Trimming stripped 2 bases from V and 4 bases from J, with 11 bases between. The CDR3 region is CASSERLLGYGYTF. CDR3 sequence (DNA): TGTGCCAGCAGTGAAAGGCTGCTAGGCTATGGCTACACCTTC.

CDR3: CASSPNTRVQFF. In DNA form, the CDR3 reads TGTGCCAGCAGCCCGAACACCAGGGTACAGTTCTTC. The chain carries TRBV7-9 and TRBJ2-1; D may be TRBD1 (5 bases). Trimming cost V 5 bases and J 13 bases, with 15 bases left between them. Germline-derived CDR1 and CDR2 are SEHNR and FQNEAQ (reference sequence). The CDR3 contains 12 residues.

The CDR3, as DNA: TGCGCCAGCAGCCAAGATCACCCAGGCGCCTACAATGAGCAGTTCTTC. Its protein product is CASSQDHPGAYNEQFF. The rearrangement uses TRBV4-1 and TRBJ2-1; the D is unclear. The germline V gene has CDR1 MGHRA and CDR2 YSYEKL. This CDR3 has 16 amino acids. V gave up 0 bases and J gave up 2 bases, with 11 bases separating them.